A single sample gave rise to the 2 T cell receptor beta chains below, sequenced in a study of T cell repertoires in cytomegalovirus infection. From the reads, TCRdb called clonotypes with MiXCR, one entry per CDR3 protein. The table records 500,000 or so distinct CDR3 sequences, approximately 15% of them present only once. Sequencing input: CD8+ T cells from PBMCs. These receptors all come from a human donor in good health (CMV status not recorded). Some clones in this sample may be carry-over from other donors' samples.

There are a few counts of this clonotype. The chain uses TRBV27 and TRBJ2-7, with D possibly being TRBD1 (6 bases). CDR3 length equals 14 residues. V dropped 4 bases and J dropped 7 bases, with 17 bases sitting between them. Germline lookup yields CDR1 MNHEY and CDR2 SMNVEV (reference sequence). The CDR3 nucleotides read TGTGCCAGCAGTTGGGCCAGGGGAAGGAATGAGCAGTACTTC. Protein product: CASSWARGRNEQYF.

The chain has TRBV6-1 and TRBJ1-2; D gene unclear. CDR1 is MNHNS, CDR2 SASEGT, per germline. Trimming left V 1 base short and J 1 base short, with 10 bases between. This CDR3 region has 15 residues. Here the CDR3 DNA reads TGTGCCAGCAGTGAAGAGTTCAGCTTTAACTATGGCTACACCTTC. Its translation: CASSEEFSFNYGYTF.